Listed here are 25 T cell receptor beta chains from one sample, sequenced in a study of cytomegalovirus exposure and HLA in healthy donors. Both 60 Vbeta primers and 13 Jbeta primers went into the PCR. TCRdb's table, derived via immunoSEQ multiplex PCR, lists solely in-frame clones and lacks some. The sample contains roughly 180,000 clones, approximately 73% of which appear only once. Specimen: PBMCs. Receptor source: a young woman in good health and CMV-seropositive.

This chain joins TRBV6-5 and TRBJ1-2, with 9 bases fitting TRBD1. The germline CDR1 and CDR2 sequences are MNHEY and SVGAGI. The ends lost 6 bases at V and 8 bases at J; junction bases unmatched: 4. The CDR3 covers 12 residues. The CDR3 region is CASRQGAGGYTF. The CDR3 nucleotides read TGTGCCAGCAGACAGGGGGCGGGAGGCTACACCTTC.

This chain connects TRBV6-5 to TRBJ2-7; a weak D match, TRBD2 (6 bases). Per the germline V gene, CDR1 is MNHEY and CDR2 is SVGAGI. Trimming cost V 5 bases and J 6 bases, with 11 bases left between them. The CDR3 is made up of 12 amino acids. As DNA, the CDR3 is TGTGCCAGCAGTAAGTCGCGGGGCGAGCAGTACTTC. Residues: CASSKSRGEQYF.

The chain links TRBV7-2 to TRBJ1-4; 7 bases agree with TRBD1. CDR3 length: 12 amino acids. With V trimmed by 6 bases and J by 11 bases, 6 bases remained unmatched. Per germline, CDR1 SGHTA and CDR2 FQGNSA. The CDR3: CASSPSRGKLFF. The CDR3 DNA reads TGTGCCAGCAGTCCGAGCAGGGGGAAACTGTTTTTT. Full variable domain (missing parts from reference TRBV7-2 and TRBJ1-4): GAGVSQSPSNKVTEKGKDVELRCDPISGHTALYWYRQSLGQGLEFLIYFQGNSAPDKSGLPSDRFSAERTGGSVSTLTIQRTQQEDSAVYLCASSPSRGKLFFGSGTQLSVL.

The chain has TRBV6-5 and TRBJ2-5, with D possibly being TRBD2 (5 bases). Germline-derived CDR1 and CDR2 are MNHEY and SVGAGI. Trimming took off 4 bases at V and 5 bases at J, with 8 bases between the two ends. The length of the CDR3 is 12 residues. The CDR3 protein is CASSSERETQYF. The CDR3 DNA reads TGTGCCAGCAGTTCAGAGCGGGAGACCCAGTACTTC.

V usage is TRBV18 and J usage is TRBJ1-1; D is ambiguous. CDR3 length: 14 residues. Germline V gene data show CDR1 as KGHSH and CDR2 as LQKENI. With 2 bases removed from V and 1 base from J, the gap between germline ends came to 8 bases. The CDR3 nucleotides are TGTGCCAGCTCACCAGAACACGCGAACACTGAAGCTTTCTTT. This sequence encodes CASSPEHANTEAFF.

The chain recombines TRBV4-1 with TRBJ1-3, with TRBD1 identical over 7 bases. Germline CDR1 MGHRA, CDR2 YSYEKL. The CDR3 is 18 residues long. The V segment lost 3 bases and the J segment 1 base; nucleotides outside the gene matches: 12. CDR3 in DNA: TGCGCCAGCAGCCAGTCTACCTATGGGACAGCGTCTGGAAACACCATATATTTT. Residues: CASSQSTYGTASGNTIYF.

A single count supports this clone. The chain combines TRBV11-2 with TRBJ2-1; the match to TRBD2 covers 10 bases. The CDR3 sequence is 16 residues long. The J segment lost 9 bases and the V segment lost 5 bases, leaving 13 bases of the junction unmatched. CDR1 and CDR2 from the germline V gene are SGHAT and FQNNGV. The CDR3, as DNA: TGTGCCAGCAGCCCCAAGAAGCGACTAGCGGGTCCTGAGCAGTTCTTC. Its translation: CASSPKKRLAGPEQFF.

In this sample, this clone turned up a few times. The chain carries TRBV27 and TRBJ1-2; the match to TRBD1 covers 11 bases. CDR1 MNHEY and CDR2 SMNVEV come from the germline V gene (reference sequence). The junction had 4 bases not matched to a gene; V was cut back by 2 bases and J by 8 bases. CDR3 length: 14 amino acids. In DNA form, the CDR3 reads TGTGCCAGCAGTTTAAAGGACAGGGGGCAGGGCTACACCTTC. Residues: CASSLKDRGQGYTF.

This clone was detected many times. This chain links TRBV11-2 with TRBJ1-1; TRBD1 matches at 7 bases. Germline V gives CDR1 SGHAT, CDR2 FQNNGV. The CDR3 runs 16 residues. With V trimmed by 2 bases and J by 2 bases, 8 bases remained unmatched. This chain's CDR3 is CASSLKWGQKNTEAFF. As DNA, the CDR3 is TGTGCCAGCAGCTTAAAATGGGGACAGAAAAACACTGAAGCTTTCTTT.

The chain employs TRBV2 and TRBJ2-1; maybe TRBD2 (5 bases). Germline CDR1 SNHLY, CDR2 FYNNEI. Trimming removed 5 bases from V and 4 bases from J, with 15 bases in between. The CDR3 runs to 15 residues. The DNA of the CDR3 is TGTGCCAGCAGTTCGGACTCTTCCGCATACAATGAGCAGTTCTTC. Its translation: CASSSDSSAYNEQFF.

CDR3 in amino acids: CASSPGDKRGGNTGELFF. The CDR3, as DNA: TGTGCCAGTTCCCCCGGGGATAAGCGGGGGGGCAACACCGGGGAGCTGTTTTTT. The chain carries TRBV19 and TRBJ2-2; TRBD2 aligns across 10 bases. Trimming took 8 bases from V and 2 from J; bases not matched to a gene: 14. Germline V gene data show CDR1 as LNHDA and CDR2 as SQIVND (reference sequence). There are 18 residues in the CDR3.

The chain has TRBV5-1 and TRBJ1-2; TRBD1 might be the D (5 bases). Per germline, CDR1 SGHRS and CDR2 YFSETQ. This CDR3 region has 14 residues. Trimming left V 4 bases short and J 8 bases short, with 18 bases between. The CDR3 bases are TGCGCCAGCAGCGAAAAAGGGGCGGGAGGAGGCTACACCTTC. Protein: CASSEKGAGGGYTF.

This chain joins TRBV4-2 and TRBJ2-1, with TRBD2 matching over 11 bases. After removal of 4 bases from V and 2 bases from J, the junction contained 7 bases not matched to a gene. Germline loops: CDR1 LGHNA, CDR2 YNFKEQ. The CDR3 covers 17 residues. The CDR3 nucleotides read TGTGCCAGCAGCCCCGATGCTAGCGGGGGGACCTACAATGAGCAGTTCTTC. It translates to CASSPDASGGTYNEQFF.

The chain carries TRBV4-3 and TRBJ2-5; weak D call: TRBD2 (5 bases). From germline, CDR1 is LGHNA and CDR2 YSLEER. The V end was cut by 4 bases, the J end by 5 bases, with 32 bases between. The CDR3 runs to 20 residues. In DNA, the CDR3 is TGCGCCAGCAGCCCCGTGAGGGTATCCGGAAGCAGGTCCGAGCGGGAGACCCAGTACTTC. Protein product: CASSPVRVSGSRSERETQYF.

This clone was counted only a few times. The genes are TRBV5-6 and TRBJ2-5; D is unclear. Germline V gene data show CDR1 as SGHDT and CDR2 as YYEEEE. The ends were cut back, 3 bases at V and 2 bases at J, with 5 bases in the middle. This CDR3 comprises 12 residues. The CDR3 DNA follows: TGTGCCAGCAGCTCAGCGCAAGAGACCCAGTACTTC. This gives the protein CASSSAQETQYF.

V gene TRBV7-2 combines with J gene TRBJ2-1; 10 nucleotides agree with TRBD1. Germline V lookup: CDR1 SGHTA, CDR2 FQGNSA. With 5 bases clipped from V and 2 bases from J, the junction kept 6 bases outside the gene matches. This CDR3 region has 16 residues. The CDR3 region is CASSPSGTGAYNEQFF. The CDR3 nucleotides are TGTGCCAGCAGCCCTTCCGGGACAGGGGCCTACAATGAGCAGTTCTTC. Supplemented by reference TRBV7-2 and TRBJ2-1, the full variable domain reads GAGVSQSPSNKVTEKGKDVELRCDPISGHTALYWYRQSLGQGLEFLIYFQGNSAPDKSGLPSDRFSAERTGGSVSTLTIQRTQQEDSAVYLCASSPSGTGAYNEQFFGPGTRLTVL.

The V call is TRBV6-5, the J call TRBJ1-2; D is ambiguous. Germline CDR1 is MNHEY and CDR2 is SVGAGI. The CDR3 runs to 15 residues. V was cut by 6 bases and J by 0 bases, with 14 bases left in between. The CDR3 loop reads CASSPHEKANYGYTF. The CDR3 coding sequence is TGTGCCAGCAGCCCACACGAAAAAGCTAACTATGGCTACACCTTC.

CDR3 sequence reads: CASRPRDGGSTDTQYF. Here the CDR3 DNA reads TGTGCCAGCAGGCCCCGGGACGGGGGGAGCACAGATACGCAGTATTTT. This rearrangement joins TRBV25-1 to TRBJ2-3; 7 bases align to TRBD2. Germline CDR1 is MGHDK and CDR2 is SYGVNS. The CDR3 is made up of 16 amino acids. The V and J ends lost 6 bases and 0 bases, in that order; junction bases with no gene match: 9.

The chain uses TRBV7-2 and TRBJ2-5; TRBD2 matches at 8 bases. V dropped 2 bases and J dropped 5; count of bases not matched to a gene: 7. This CDR3 is 15 amino acids long. In germline, CDR1 is SGHTA, CDR2 FQGNSA. CDR3 protein: CASSLHGGALETQYF. The CDR3 nucleotides read TGTGCCAGCAGCTTACACGGGGGGGCTTTGGAGACCCAGTACTTC. Based on the CDR3 plus reference TRBV7-2 and TRBJ2-5, the full variable domain is GAGVSQSPSNKVTEKGKDVELRCDPISGHTALYWYRQSLGQGLEFLIYFQGNSAPDKSGLPSDRFSAERTGGSVSTLTIQRTQQEDSAVYLCASSLHGGALETQYFGPGTRLLVL.

For the CDR3, the DNA is TGCAGCGTTCTACTCAGGGGGCAGAGGTACGAGCAGTACTTC. It specifies CSVLLRGQRYEQYF. J is TRBJ2-7 and V is TRBV29-1; 8 bases map to TRBD1. Germline CDR1 and CDR2: SQVTM and ANQGSEA. V was clipped by 5 bases and J by 4 bases; unmatched bases: 10. This CDR3 has 14 amino acids.

V is TRBV2 and J is TRBJ1-5, with D possibly matching TRBD1 (5 bases). The CDR3 sequence is 14 residues long. Trimming took off 8 bases at V and 3 bases at J, with 14 bases between the two ends. CDR1 is SNHLY and CDR2 is FYNNEI in the germline V gene. The CDR3 sequence: CASDRDSDNQPQHF. CDR3 nucleotides: TGTGCCAGCGACAGAGACAGCGACAATCAGCCCCAGCATTTT.

The chain employs TRBV11-2 and TRBJ2-3, with a weak D call TRBD2 (6 bases). Germline lookup yields CDR1 SGHAT and CDR2 FQNNGV. The V end was cut by 3 bases, the J end by 0 bases, with 13 bases between. CDR3 size: 16 residues. In DNA, the CDR3 is TGTGCCAGCAGCTTCTCCTGGCGGGGAAGCACAGATACGCAGTATTTT. It yields the protein CASSFSWRGSTDTQYF.

This clone was seen a few times. The chain employs TRBV2 and TRBJ2-7; TRBD1 might be the D (5 bases). The CDR3 extends over 14 amino acids. Trimming shortened V by 6 bases and J by 2 bases, and 14 bases separated the two germline ends. In germline, CDR1 is SNHLY, CDR2 FYNNEI. CDR3 in amino acids: CASRDKGRPYEQYF. The CDR3 nucleotides are TGTGCCAGCAGGGACAAGGGGCGCCCCTACGAGCAGTACTTC. The whole variable domain, remainder taken from reference TRBV2 and TRBJ2-7, is EPEVTQTPSHQVTQMGQEVILRCVPISNHLYFYWYRQILGQKVEFLVSFYNNEISEKSEIFDDQFSVERPDGSNFTLKIRSTKLEDSAMYFCASRDKGRPYEQYFGPGTRLTVT.

This clone occurred a few times. The V call is TRBV19, the J call TRBJ1-6, with D perhaps matching TRBD1 (5 bases). CDR1 and CDR2 (germline): LNHDA, SQIVND (reference sequence). Trimming shortened V by 5 bases and J by 9 bases, and 23 bases separated the two germline ends. The CDR3 consists of 17 residues. The CDR3 protein is CASSVRGGAGSTSPLHF. In nucleotides, the CDR3 is TGTGCCAGTAGTGTCCGCGGGGGTGCAGGGAGTACTTCACCCCTCCACTTT.

In its sample, this clone was seen once. The V call is TRBV9, the J call TRBJ2-7; 7 nucleotides align to TRBD2. After removal of 5 bases from V and 8 bases from J, the junction contained 7 bases not matched to a gene. Per the germline V gene, CDR1 is SGDLS and CDR2 is YYNGEE. This CDR3 has 12 residues. The CDR3 loop reads CASSYGEGKQYF. The CDR3 DNA reads TGTGCCAGCAGTTATGGGGAGGGGAAGCAGTACTTC.